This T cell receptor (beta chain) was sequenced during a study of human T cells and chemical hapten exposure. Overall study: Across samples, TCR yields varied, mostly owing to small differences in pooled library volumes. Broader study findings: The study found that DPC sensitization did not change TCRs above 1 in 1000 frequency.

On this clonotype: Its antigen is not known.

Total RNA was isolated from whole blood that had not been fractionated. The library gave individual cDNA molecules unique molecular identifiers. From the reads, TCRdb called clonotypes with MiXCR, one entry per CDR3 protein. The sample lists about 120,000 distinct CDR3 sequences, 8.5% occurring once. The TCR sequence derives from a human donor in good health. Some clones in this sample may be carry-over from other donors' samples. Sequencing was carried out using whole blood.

CDR3 sequence: CAISAGTGTDTQYF. For the CDR3, the DNA is TGTGCCATCAGTGCGGGGACAGGGACAGATACGCAGTATTTT. This chain links TRBV10-3 with TRBJ2-3; the match to TRBD1 covers 9 bases. Germline values: CDR1 ENHRY, CDR2 SYGVKD. Germline trimming cut 4 bases from V and 3 bases from J; bases unmatched to any gene: 2. The CDR3 runs to 14 residues.